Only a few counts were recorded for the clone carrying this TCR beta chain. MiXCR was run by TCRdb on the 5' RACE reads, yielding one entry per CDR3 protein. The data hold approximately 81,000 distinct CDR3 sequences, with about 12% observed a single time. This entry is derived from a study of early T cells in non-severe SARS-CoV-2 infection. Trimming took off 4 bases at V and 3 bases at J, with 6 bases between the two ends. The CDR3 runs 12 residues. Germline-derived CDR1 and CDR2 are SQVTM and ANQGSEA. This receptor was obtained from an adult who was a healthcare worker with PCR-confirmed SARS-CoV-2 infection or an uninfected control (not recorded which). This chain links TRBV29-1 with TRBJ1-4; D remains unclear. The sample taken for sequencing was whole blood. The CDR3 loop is CSVGGANEKLFF. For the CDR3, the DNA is TGCAGCGTTGGGGGAGCTAATGAAAAACTGTTTTTT.